The rows below give T cell receptor beta chains drawn from one sample of a study of breast tumors, draining lymph nodes, adjacent tissues. TCRdb reprocessed the multiplex PCR reads with MiXCR, giving one entry per CDR3 protein. Of some 200,000 distinct CDR3 sequences detected, around a third appear once; the ten largest clones hold about 4.5%. The source material was axillary lymph node tissue. These receptors all stem from a female donor with breast cancer. Some clones in this sample may be carry-over from other donors' samples. CDR3s include the opening cysteine and the closing phenylalanine or tryptophan. The D gene is left open where the match is weak. Clone size is given for some rows only: seen once, a few or many times, or a class if the clone is expanded.

J gene | D gene | clone size | V gene | CDR3 protein | CDR3 DNA
TRBJ1-1 | - | - | TRBV7-9 | CASVPGGGAEAFF | TGTGCCAGCGTGCCCGGGGGGGGGGCTGAAGCTTTCTTT
TRBJ2-7 | - | many | TRBV13 | CASSYQNSYEQYF | TGTGCCAGCAGCTACCAAAACTCCTACGAGCAGTACTTC
TRBJ1-2 | TRBD1 | many | TRBV7-8 | CASSLEGQAYGYTF | TGTGCCAGCAGCTTAGAGGGACAGGCCTATGGCTACACCTTC
TRBJ1-2 | - | few | TRBV5-6 | CASSLIPAQGVRYGYTF | TGTGCCAGCAGCTTGATACCGGCACAGGGAGTCCGATATGGCTACACCTTC
TRBJ1-5 | - | - | TRBV5-1 | CASSVDGSNQPQHF | TGCGCCAGCAGCGTGGACGGAAGCAATCAGCCCCAGCATTTT
TRBJ1-2 | - | many | TRBV7-2 | CASSSRNAANYGYPF | TGTGCCAGCAGCTCTCGGAATGCAGCTAACTATGGCTACCCCTTC
TRBJ2-7 | - | - | TRBV7-9 | CASSLGLGPYEQYF | TGTGCCAGCAGCTTAGGACTAGGGCCCTACGAGCAGTACTTC
TRBJ2-1 | - | many | TRBV6-5 | CASIGSRGQFF | TGTGCCAGCATAGGTAGTAGGGGGCAGTTCTTC
TRBJ2-1 | - | many | TRBV29-1 | CSASYGASYNEQFF | TGCAGCGCCTCTTATGGGGCCTCCTACAATGAGCAGTTCTTC
TRBJ2-7 | TRBD2 | - | TRBV7-8 | CASSRSRGEGGRGYNYEQYF | TGTGCCAGCTCCCGCTCTAGGGGCGAGGGCGGGAGAGGATATAACTACGAGCAGTACTTC
TRBJ2-5 | TRBD2 | - | TRBV28 | CASSFRTSGSGETQHF | TGTGCCAGCAGTTTTCGGACTAGCGGGAGTGGTGAGACCCAGCACTTC
TRBJ2-1 | - | few | TRBV30 | CAWSPLGDEQFF | TGTGCCTGGAGTCCCCTTGGAGACGAGCAGTTCTTC
TRBJ2-2 | - | many | TRBV7-9 | CASSLGPLARGELFF | TGTGCCAGCAGCTTAGGCCCCCTGGCCCGCGGGGAGCTGTTTTTT
TRBJ1-6 | - | many | TRBV25-1 | CASSEASLTHSPLHF | TGTGCCAGCAGTGAGGCGTCCCTGACCCATTCACCCCTCCACTTT
TRBJ2-7 | - | many | TRBV18 | CASSPFGRHEQYF | TGTGCCAGCTCACCATTTGGGAGGCACGAGCAGTACTTC
TRBJ1-6 | TRBD1 | - | TRBV5-5 | CASSLGQGGGFNSPLHF | TGTGCCAGCAGCTTGGGACAGGGCGGAGGGTTTAATTCACCCCTCCACTTT
TRBJ2-1 | - | - | TRBV6-1 | CASSQLGGPGEQFF | TGTGCCAGCAGTCAATTAGGTGGCCCGGGTGAGCAGTTCTTC
TRBJ2-3 | TRBD1 | many | TRBV5-1 | CASSWGQSTDTQYF | TGCGCCAGCAGCTGGGGACAGAGCACAGATACGCAGTATTTT
TRBJ2-7 | - | many | TRBV19 | CASSIVARANEQYF | TGTGCCAGTAGTATAGTCGCCAGGGCCAACGAGCAGTACTTC
TRBJ1-3 | - | many | TRBV30 | CAWNMVSGNTIYF | TGTGCCTGGAATATGGTCTCTGGAAACACCATATATTTT
TRBJ1-4 | - | many | TRBV2 | CASKFLPREKLFF | TGTGCCAGCAAGTTTCTCCCGAGGGAAAAACTGTTTTTT
TRBJ1-2 | - | many | TRBV19 | CASSSPSTSIWGYTF | TGTGCCAGTAGTTCCCCCTCCACCTCAATATGGGGCTACACCTTC
TRBJ2-1 | - | many | TRBV11-1 | CASSYSQGPYNEQFF | TGTGCCAGCAGCTATTCTCAGGGGCCCTACAATGAGCAGTTCTTC
TRBJ2-7 | - | few | TRBV28 | CASSGDQKWARYEQYF | TGTGCCAGCAGTGGGGACCAGAAGTGGGCCCGGTACGAGCAGTACTTC
TRBJ2-5 | - | many | TRBV6-1 | CASSEVTSGGRETQYF | TGTGCCAGCAGTGAAGTAACTTCGGGGGGCCGGGAGACCCAGTACTTC
TRBJ1-6 | - | many | TRBV6-1 | CASTYLGSSYNSPLHF | TGTGCCAGCACTTACTTAGGGAGCTCCTATAATTCACCCCTCCACTTT
TRBJ2-3 | - | - | TRBV5-5 | CASSLRSALSLTDTQYF | TGTGCCAGCAGCCTGAGATCCGCCCTCTCGCTCACAGATACGCAGTATTTT
TRBJ2-3 | TRBD2 | few | TRBV5-4 | CASSLGLADPTGTQYF | TGTGCCAGCAGCCTAGGACTAGCGGACCCCACAGGTACGCAGTATTTT
TRBJ2-2 | TRBD1 | many | TRBV19 | CASSVGHGTGDAGELFF | TGTGCCAGTAGTGTGGGGCACGGGACAGGGGATGCCGGGGAGCTGTTTTTT
TRBJ2-7 | - | many | TRBV9 | CASSGASGAEQYF | TGTGCCAGCAGCGGGGCCTCCGGGGCCGAGCAGTACTTC
TRBJ2-5 | TRBD2 | - | TRBV7-2 | CASRHSGTSETQYF | TGTGCCAGCAGACATAGCGGGACATCCGAGACCCAGTACTTC
TRBJ2-3 | - | - | TRBV5-1 | CASSREDNTDTQYF | TGCGCCAGCAGCCGGGAAGATAACACAGATACGCAGTATTTT
TRBJ2-2 | - | many | TRBV11-2 | CASSSHTDTGELFF | TGTGCCAGCAGCTCTCATACGGACACCGGGGAGCTGTTTTTT
TRBJ2-7 | TRBD2 | - | TRBV29-1 | CSRAASGKLHYEQYF | TGCAGCAGGGCGGCTAGCGGGAAGCTCCACTACGAGCAGTACTTC
TRBJ1-6 | - | - | TRBV6-5 | CASMGSAVSLGSPLHF | TGTGCCAGCATGGGTTCGGCAGTGAGCTTAGGGTCACCCCTCCACTTT
TRBJ2-4 | - | many | TRBV6-5 | CASSTGIIQYF | TGTGCCAGCAGTACAGGGATCATTCAGTACTTC
TRBJ1-6 | - | many | TRBV30 | CAWSKQGYSPLHF | TGTGCCTGGAGTAAACAGGGATATTCACCCCTCCACTTT
TRBJ1-3 | - | many | TRBV7-9 | CASSLENRLSLRGSGNTIYF | TGTGCCAGCAGCTTAGAAAACAGACTATCCCTTCGGGGCTCTGGAAACACCATATATTTT
TRBJ2-7 | - | many | TRBV19 | CASSMPGGPSYEQYF | TGTGCCAGTAGTATGCCTGGGGGCCCTTCCTACGAGCAGTACTTC
TRBJ2-7 | - | once | TRBV5-1 | CASSLDRTGEQYF | TGCGCCAGCAGCTTGGACAGGACGGGGGAGCAGTACTTC
TRBJ1-2 | - | once | TRBV10-3 | CAISESQVYGYTF | TGTGCCATCAGTGAGTCTCAGGTCTATGGCTACACCTTC
TRBJ2-3 | TRBD2 | many | TRBV9 | CASSPRTSGSFTDTQYF | TGTGCCAGCAGCCCGCGGACTAGCGGGTCCTTCACAGATACGCAGTATTTT
TRBJ2-1 | TRBD2 | many | TRBV7-8 | CASSLAWRGDYYNEQFF | TGTGCCAGCAGCTTAGCGTGGCGGGGGGACTACTACAATGAGCAGTTCTTC
TRBJ2-1 | TRBD2 | - | TRBV7-9 | CASSPGGTTYNEQFF | TGCGCCAGCAGTCCCGGGGGGACCACCTACAATGAGCAGTTCTTC
TRBJ2-3 | TRBD2 | many | TRBV20-1 | CSASLAGGPNTQYF | TGCAGTGCTAGTCTAGCGGGAGGGCCGAATACGCAGTATTTT
TRBJ2-5 | - | - | TRBV7-3 | CASSYPVQETQYF | TGTGCCAGCAGCTACCCGGTCCAAGAGACCCAGTACTTC
TRBJ2-7 | - | many | TRBV19 | CASSPARTYEQYF | TGTGCCAGTAGTCCGGCTCGAACCTACGAGCAGTACTTC
TRBJ2-1 | - | many | TRBV10-2 | CASSGEKYNEQFF | TGCGCCAGCAGTGGGGAAAAGTACAATGAGCAGTTCTTC
TRBJ1-6 | - | - | TRBV2 | CASSKASGAASPLHF | TGTGCCAGCAGCAAGGCGTCCGGGGCAGCTTCACCCCTCCACTTT
TRBJ1-5 | TRBD1 | many | TRBV2 | CASSEGDRGDQPQHF | TGTGCCAGCAGTGAAGGGGACAGGGGAGATCAGCCCCAGCATTTT
TRBJ1-1 | - | - | TRBV2 | CASSIQGSVKAFF | TGTGCCAGCAGTATTCAGGGCTCGGTCAAAGCTTTCTTT
TRBJ1-1 | - | - | TRBV19 | CASRPQGSTEAFF | TGTGCCAGTAGACCCCAGGGGTCCACTGAAGCTTTCTTT
TRBJ2-7 | TRBD2 | many | TRBV10-3 | CAIRGSGGNEQYF | TGTGCCATCAGAGGTAGCGGGGGCAACGAGCAGTACTTC
TRBJ2-3 | - | many | TRBV20-1 | CSARGTPPTDTQYF | TGCAGTGCTAGAGGGACCCCGCCCACAGATACGCAGTATTTT
TRBJ1-6 | TRBD1 | few | TRBV20-1 | CSGTGAYNSPLHF | TGCAGCGGGACAGGGGCTTATAATTCACCCCTCCACTTT
TRBJ2-5 | - | - | TRBV29-1 | CRVEPRDSQETQYF | TGCCGCGTTGAACCTCGGGACTCACAGGAGACCCAGTACTTC
TRBJ2-5 | - | - | TRBV20-1 | CSARGNTEETQYF | TGCAGTGCTAGAGGGAACACTGAAGAGACCCAGTACTTC
TRBJ2-2 | TRBD2 | - | TRBV19 | CASSRAGWRNTGELFF | TGTGCCAGTAGTAGAGCGGGGTGGCGAAACACCGGGGAGCTGTTTTTT
TRBJ1-5 | - | - | TRBV2 | CASGGGYNQPQHF | TGTGCCAGCGGGGGGGGGTATAATCAGCCCCAGCATTTT
TRBJ1-5 | - | - | TRBV19 | CASSTLARRVPYSNQPQHF | TGTGCCAGTAGTACCCTAGCGAGGAGGGTTCCTTATAGCAATCAGCCCCAGCATTTT